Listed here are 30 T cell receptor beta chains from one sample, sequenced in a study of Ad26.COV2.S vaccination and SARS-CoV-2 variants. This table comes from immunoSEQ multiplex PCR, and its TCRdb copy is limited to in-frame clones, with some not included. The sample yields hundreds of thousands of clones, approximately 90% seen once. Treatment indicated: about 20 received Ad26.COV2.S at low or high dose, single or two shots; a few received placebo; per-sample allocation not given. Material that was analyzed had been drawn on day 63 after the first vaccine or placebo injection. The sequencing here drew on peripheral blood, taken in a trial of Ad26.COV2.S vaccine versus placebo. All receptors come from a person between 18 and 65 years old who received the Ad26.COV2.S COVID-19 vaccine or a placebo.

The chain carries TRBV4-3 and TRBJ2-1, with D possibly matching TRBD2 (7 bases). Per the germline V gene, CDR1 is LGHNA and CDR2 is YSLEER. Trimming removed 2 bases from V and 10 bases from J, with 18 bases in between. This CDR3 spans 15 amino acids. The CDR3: CASSQLGGPSGEQFF. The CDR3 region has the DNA TGCGCCAGCAGCCAACTGGGGGGGCCGTCGGGAGAGCAGTTCTTC.

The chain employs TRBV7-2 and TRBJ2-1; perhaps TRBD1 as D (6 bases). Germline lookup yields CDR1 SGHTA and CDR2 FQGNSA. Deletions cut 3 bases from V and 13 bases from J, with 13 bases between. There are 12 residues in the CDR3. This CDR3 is CASSLETGTQFF. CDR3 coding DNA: TGTGCCAGCAGCTTGGAGACCGGGACACAGTTCTTC.

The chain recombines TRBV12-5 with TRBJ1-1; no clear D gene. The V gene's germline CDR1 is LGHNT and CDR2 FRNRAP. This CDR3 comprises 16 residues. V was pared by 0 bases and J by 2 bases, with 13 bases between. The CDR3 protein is CASGLVLSGVNTEAFF. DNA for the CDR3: TGTGCTAGTGGTTTGGTACTATCGGGTGTTAACACTGAAGCTTTCTTT.

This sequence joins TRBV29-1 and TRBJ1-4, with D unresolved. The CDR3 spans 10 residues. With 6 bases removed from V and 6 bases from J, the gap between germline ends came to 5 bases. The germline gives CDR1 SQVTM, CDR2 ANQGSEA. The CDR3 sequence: CSVRHEKLFF. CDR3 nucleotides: TGCAGCGTCAGACATGAAAAACTGTTTTTT.

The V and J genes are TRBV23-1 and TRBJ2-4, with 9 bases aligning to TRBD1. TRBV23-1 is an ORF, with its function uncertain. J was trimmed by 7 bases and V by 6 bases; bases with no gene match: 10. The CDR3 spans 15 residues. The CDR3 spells CASSPTGGTGNIQYF. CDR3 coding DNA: TGCGCCAGCAGCCCAACAGGGGGGACAGGGAACATTCAGTACTTC.

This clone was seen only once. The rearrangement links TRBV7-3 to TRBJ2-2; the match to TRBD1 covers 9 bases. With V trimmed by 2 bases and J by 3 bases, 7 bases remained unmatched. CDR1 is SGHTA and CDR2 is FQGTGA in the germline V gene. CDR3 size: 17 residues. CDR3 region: CASSLVPDRGDTGELFF. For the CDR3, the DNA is TGTGCCAGCAGCTTAGTCCCGGACAGGGGTGACACCGGGGAGCTGTTTTTT.

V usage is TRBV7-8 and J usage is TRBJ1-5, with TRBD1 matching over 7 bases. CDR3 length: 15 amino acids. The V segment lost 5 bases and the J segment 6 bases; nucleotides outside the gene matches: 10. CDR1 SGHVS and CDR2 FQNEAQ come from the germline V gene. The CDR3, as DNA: TGTGCCAGCAGCCTAGATTCGACAGGGTTTCAGCCCCAGCATTTT. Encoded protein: CASSLDSTGFQPQHF.

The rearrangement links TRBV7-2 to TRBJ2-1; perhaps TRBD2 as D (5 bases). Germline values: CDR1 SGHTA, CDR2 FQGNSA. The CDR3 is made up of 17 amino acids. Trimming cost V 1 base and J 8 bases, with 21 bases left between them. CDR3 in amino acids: CASSLETRRVKRDEQFF. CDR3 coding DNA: TGTGCCAGCAGCTTAGAGACCCGGCGGGTAAAGAGGGATGAGCAGTTCTTC.

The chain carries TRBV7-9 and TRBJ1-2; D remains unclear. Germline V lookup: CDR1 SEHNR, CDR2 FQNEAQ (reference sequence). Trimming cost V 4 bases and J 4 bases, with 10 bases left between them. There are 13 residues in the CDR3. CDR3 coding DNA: TGTGCCAGCAGCTACGACCCCCTCTATGGCTACACCTTC. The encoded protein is CASSYDPLYGYTF.

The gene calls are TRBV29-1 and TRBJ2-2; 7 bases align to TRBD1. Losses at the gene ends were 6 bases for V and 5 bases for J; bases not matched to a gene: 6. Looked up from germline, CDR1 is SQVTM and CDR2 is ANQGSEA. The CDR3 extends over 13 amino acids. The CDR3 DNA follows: TGCAGCGTGGAGACAGGGACGACCGGGGAGCTGTTTTTT. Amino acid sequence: CSVETGTTGELFF.

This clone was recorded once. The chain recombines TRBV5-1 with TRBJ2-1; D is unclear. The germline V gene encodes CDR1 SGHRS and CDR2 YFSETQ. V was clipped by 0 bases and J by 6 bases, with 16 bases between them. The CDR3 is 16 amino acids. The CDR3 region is CASSLGGPVTPNEQFF. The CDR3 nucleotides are TGCGCCAGCAGCTTGGGCGGACCCGTGACACCCAATGAGCAGTTCTTC.

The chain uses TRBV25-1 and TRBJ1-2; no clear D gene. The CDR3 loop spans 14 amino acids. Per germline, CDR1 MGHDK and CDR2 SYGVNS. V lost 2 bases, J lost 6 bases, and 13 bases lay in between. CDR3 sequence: CASSEISRGNGYTF. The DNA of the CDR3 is TGTGCCAGCAGTGAAATATCCCGTGGTAATGGCTACACCTTC.

CDR3 DNA: TGCGCCAGCAGCCAAGTCAGCTTACTCATGAACACTGAAGCTTTCTTT. It encodes CASSQVSLLMNTEAFF. The chain recombines TRBV4-1 with TRBJ1-1; D call uncertain. The CDR3 is 16 amino acids. Germline CDR1 reads MGHRA; CDR2 reads YSYEKL. With 1 base removed from V and 0 bases from J, the gap between germline ends came to 12 bases.

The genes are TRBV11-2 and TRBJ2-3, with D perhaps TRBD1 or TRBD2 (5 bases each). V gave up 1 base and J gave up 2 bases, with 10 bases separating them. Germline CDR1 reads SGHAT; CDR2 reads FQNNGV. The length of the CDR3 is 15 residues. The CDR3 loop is CASSLGVGTTDTQYF. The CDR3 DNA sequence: TGTGCCAGCAGCTTAGGGGTAGGGACCACAGATACGCAGTATTTT.

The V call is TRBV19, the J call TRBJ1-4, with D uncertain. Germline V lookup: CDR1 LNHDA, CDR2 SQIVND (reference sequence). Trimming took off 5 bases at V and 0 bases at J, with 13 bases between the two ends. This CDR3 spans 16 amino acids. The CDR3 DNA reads TGTGCCAGTAGTGGGTGGGGAGCCGCAACTAATGAAAAACTGTTTTTT. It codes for CASSGWGAATNEKLFF.

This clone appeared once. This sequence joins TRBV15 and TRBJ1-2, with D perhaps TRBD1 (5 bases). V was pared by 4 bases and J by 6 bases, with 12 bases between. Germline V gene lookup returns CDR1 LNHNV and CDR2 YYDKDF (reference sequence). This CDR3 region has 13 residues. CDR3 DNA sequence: TGTGCCACCAGCAAACAGGACGGTGATGGCTACACCTTC. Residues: CATSKQDGDGYTF.

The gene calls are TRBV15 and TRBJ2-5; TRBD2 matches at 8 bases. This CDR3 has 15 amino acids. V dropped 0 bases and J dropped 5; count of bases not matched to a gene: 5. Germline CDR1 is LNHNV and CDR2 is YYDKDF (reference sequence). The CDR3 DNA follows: TGTGCCACCAGCAGAGATCTCGGGAGGGGGGAGACCCAGTACTTC. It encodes CATSRDLGRGETQYF.

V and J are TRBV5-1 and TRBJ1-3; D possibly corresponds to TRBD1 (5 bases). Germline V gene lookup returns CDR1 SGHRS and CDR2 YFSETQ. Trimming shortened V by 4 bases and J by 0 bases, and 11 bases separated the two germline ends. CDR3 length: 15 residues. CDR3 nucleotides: TGCGCCAGCAGCAAAGGGGAGAGCTCTGGAAACACCATATATTTT. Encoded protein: CASSKGESSGNTIYF.

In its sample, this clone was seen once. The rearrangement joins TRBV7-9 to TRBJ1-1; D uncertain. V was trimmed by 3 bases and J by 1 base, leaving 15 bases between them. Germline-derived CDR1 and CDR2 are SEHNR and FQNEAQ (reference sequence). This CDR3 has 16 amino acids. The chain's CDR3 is CASSLVPGPPNTEAFF. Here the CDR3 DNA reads TGTGCCAGCAGCTTGGTCCCGGGCCCCCCGAACACTGAAGCTTTCTTT.

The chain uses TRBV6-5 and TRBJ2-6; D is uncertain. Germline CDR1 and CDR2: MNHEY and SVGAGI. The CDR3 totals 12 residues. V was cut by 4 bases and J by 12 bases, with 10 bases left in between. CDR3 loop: CASSFFPGVLTF. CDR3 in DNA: TGTGCCAGCAGTTTCTTCCCCGGCGTCCTGACTTTC.

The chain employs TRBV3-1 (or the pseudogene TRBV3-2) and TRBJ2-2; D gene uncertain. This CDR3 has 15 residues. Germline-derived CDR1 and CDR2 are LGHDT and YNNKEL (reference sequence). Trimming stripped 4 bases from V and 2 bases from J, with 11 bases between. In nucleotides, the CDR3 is TGTGCCAGCAGCCCTGGTTCAACAAACACCGGGGAGCTGTTTTTT. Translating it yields CASSPGSTNTGELFF.

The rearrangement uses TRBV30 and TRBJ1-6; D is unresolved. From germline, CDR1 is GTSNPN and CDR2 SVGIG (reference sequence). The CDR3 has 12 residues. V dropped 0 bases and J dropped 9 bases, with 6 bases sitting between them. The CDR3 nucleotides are TGTGCCTGGAGTGTTATTTCTTCACCCCTCCACTTT. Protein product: CAWSVISSPLHF. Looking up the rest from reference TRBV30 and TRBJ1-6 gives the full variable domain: SQTIHQWPATLVQPVGSPLSLECTVEGTSNPNLYWYRQAAGRGLQLLFYSVGIGQISSEVPQNLSASRPQDRQFILSSKKLLLSDSGFYLCAWSVISSPLHFGNGTRLTVT.

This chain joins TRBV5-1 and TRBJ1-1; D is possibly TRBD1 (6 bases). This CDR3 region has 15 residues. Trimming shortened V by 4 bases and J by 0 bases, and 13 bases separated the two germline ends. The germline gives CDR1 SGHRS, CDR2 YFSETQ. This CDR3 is CASSPDGQLNTEAFF. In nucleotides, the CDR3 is TGCGCCAGCAGCCCCGACGGACAGTTGAACACTGAAGCTTTCTTT.

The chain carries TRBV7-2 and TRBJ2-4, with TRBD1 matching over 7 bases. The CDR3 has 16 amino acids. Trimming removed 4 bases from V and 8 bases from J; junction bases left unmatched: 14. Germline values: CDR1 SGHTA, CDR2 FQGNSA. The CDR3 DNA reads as TGTGCCAGCAGCTCAGTTCCCCTGACAGGGATGGACATTCAGTACTTC. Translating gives CASSSVPLTGMDIQYF.

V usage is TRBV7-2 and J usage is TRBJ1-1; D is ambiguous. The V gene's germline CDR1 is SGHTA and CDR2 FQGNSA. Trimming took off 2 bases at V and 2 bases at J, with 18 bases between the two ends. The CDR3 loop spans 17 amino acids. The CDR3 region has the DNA TGTGCCAGCAGCTTACCCGCCAGGAGAACACACAACACTGAAGCTTTCTTT. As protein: CASSLPARRTHNTEAFF. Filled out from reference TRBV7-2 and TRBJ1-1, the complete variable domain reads GAGVSQSPSNKVTEKGKDVELRCDPISGHTALYWYRQSLGQGLEFLIYFQGNSAPDKSGLPSDRFSAERTGGSVSTLTIQRTQQEDSAVYLCASSLPARRTHNTEAFFGQGTRLTVV.

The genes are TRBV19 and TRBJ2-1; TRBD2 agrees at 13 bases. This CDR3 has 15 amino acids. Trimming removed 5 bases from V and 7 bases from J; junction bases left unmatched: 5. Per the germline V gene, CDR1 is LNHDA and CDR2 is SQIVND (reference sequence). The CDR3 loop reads CASSETSGRINEQFF. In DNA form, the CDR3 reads TGTGCCAGTAGTGAGACTAGCGGGAGGATTAATGAGCAGTTCTTC.

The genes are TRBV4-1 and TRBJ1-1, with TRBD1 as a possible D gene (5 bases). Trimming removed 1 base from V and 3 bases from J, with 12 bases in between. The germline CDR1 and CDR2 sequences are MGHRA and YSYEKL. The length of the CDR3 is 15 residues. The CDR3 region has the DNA TGCGCCAGCAGCCAAGGTAGGGCCAGGGACACTGAAGCTTTCTTT. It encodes CASSQGRARDTEAFF.

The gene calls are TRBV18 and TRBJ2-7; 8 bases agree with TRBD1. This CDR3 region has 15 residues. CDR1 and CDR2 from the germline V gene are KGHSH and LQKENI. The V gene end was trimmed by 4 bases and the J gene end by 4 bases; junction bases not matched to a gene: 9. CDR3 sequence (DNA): TGTGCCAGCTCACAGTCCGGGACAGGAATATACGAGCAGTACTTC. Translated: CASSQSGTGIYEQYF. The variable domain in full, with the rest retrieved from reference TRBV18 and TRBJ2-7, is NAGVMQNPRHLVRRRGQEARLRCSPMKGHSHVYWYRQLPEEGLKFMVYLQKENIIDESGMPKERFSAEFPKEGPSILRIQQVVRGDSAAYFCASSQSGTGIYEQYFGPGTRLTVT.

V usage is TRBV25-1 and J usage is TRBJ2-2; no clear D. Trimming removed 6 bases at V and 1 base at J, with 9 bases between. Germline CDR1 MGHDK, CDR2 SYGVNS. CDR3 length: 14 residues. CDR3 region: CASSHPGNTGELFF. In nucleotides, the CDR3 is TGTGCCAGCAGCCATCCCGGGAACACCGGGGAGCTGTTTTTT. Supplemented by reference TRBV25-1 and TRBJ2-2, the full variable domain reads EADIYQTPRYLVIGTGKKITLECSQTMGHDKMYWYQQDPGMELHLIHYSYGVNSTEKGDLSSESTVSRIRTEHFPLTLESARPSHTSQYLCASSHPGNTGELFFGEGSRLTVL.

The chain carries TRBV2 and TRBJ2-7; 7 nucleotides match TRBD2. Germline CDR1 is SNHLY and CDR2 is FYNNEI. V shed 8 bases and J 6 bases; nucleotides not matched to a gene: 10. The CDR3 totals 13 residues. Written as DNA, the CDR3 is TGTGCCAGCTGGGCGGGCCGGGGGGTCGAGCAGTACTTC. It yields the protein CASWAGRGVEQYF.